This T cell receptor (beta chain) is from a study of beta chain features in type 1 diabetes. Whole-study context: Sorted cells, around 100 million in number, were examined across all samples. Study-level findings and limits: The naive, central memory and Treg TCRB repertoires looked more alike in patients than they did in healthy donors. The cDNA sequencing approach could over-represent high-TCR-expressing cells.

cDNA synthesis used the whole RNA isolate, giving expressed TCRB sequences. The method was immunoSEQ multiplex PCR; TCRdb's version includes in-frame clones alone and lacks a portion of them. The table lists about 350,000 clones, around 19% of them singletons, with around 0.045% in the top ten. Deletions cut 7 bases from V and 4 bases from J, with 11 bases between. Looked up from germline, CDR1 is MNHEY and CDR2 is SVGAGI. The CDR3 covers 13 residues. Purity above 95% was achieved in all sorted populations. This clone showed up just a few times. Its antigen remains unknown. The chain joins TRBV6-5 to TRBJ2-1, with TRBD1 as a possible D gene (5 bases). The sequence was obtained from a woman younger than 30 in good health. Sequenced input: naive CD4+ T cells from blood. CDR3 nucleotide sequence: TGTGCCAGCACCCCGACAGCTTACAATGAGCAGTTCTTC. Translated, it gives CASTPTAYNEQFF.